This T cell receptor beta chain was recorded in a study of blood T cell repertoires in COVID-19. Clones were read by immunoSEQ multiplex PCR, and TCRdb kept only the in-frame ones, dropping some. The data show 55,000 or so clones, about nine tenths seen once. The sequenced sample consisted of peripheral blood. The clonotype originates from a man in his forties with COVID-19, enrolled during active disease.

The CDR3 nucleotides read TGTGCCAGCGTTAGTCGAGGGGGCCGGGGGAACACTGAAGCTTTCTTT. It is translated as CASVSRGGRGNTEAFF. The chain couples TRBV13 to TRBJ1-1; the match to TRBD1 covers 7 bases. CDR1 and CDR2 from the germline V gene are PRHDT and FYEKMQ (reference sequence). V gave up 8 bases and J gave up 1 base; unmatched junction bases: 13. This CDR3 is built from 16 residues.